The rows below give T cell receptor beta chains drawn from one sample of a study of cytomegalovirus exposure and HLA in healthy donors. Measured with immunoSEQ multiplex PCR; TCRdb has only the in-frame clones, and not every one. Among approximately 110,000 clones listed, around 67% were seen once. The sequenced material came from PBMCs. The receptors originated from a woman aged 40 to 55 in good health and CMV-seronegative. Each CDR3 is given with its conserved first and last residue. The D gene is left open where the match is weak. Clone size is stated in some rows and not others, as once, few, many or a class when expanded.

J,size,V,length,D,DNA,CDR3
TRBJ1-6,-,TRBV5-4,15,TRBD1,TGTGCCAGCAGCCCGGGACAGGGCTATAATTCACCCCTCCACTTT,CASSPGQGYNSPLHF
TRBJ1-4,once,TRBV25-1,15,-,TGTGCCAGCAGTGAGTTTAGGGGAAGAAATGAAAAACTGTTTTTT,CASSEFRGRNEKLFF
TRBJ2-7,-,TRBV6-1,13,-,TGTGCCAGCAGGGCTACGGGACACTCTAATGTGTACTTC,CASRATGHSNVYF
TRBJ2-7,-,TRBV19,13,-,TGTGCCACTAGAAGGGACAACTCCTACGAGCAGTACTTC,CATRRDNSYEQYF
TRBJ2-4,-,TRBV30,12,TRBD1,TGTGCCTGGAGTGCCGACAGGGACATTCAGTACTTC,CAWSADRDIQYF
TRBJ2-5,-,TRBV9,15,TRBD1,TGTGCCAGCAGCCCTCGGACAGGGAGCCAAGAGACCCAGTACTTC,CASSPRTGSQETQYF
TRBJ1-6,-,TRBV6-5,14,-,TGTGCCAGCACCTTTAGCTCCTATAATTCACCCCTCCACTTT,CASTFSSYNSPLHF
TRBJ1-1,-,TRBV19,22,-,TGTGCCAGTAGTATAAGTGAGTCTACGGAGTGGACAGTTTGGCCCGTGAACACTGAAGCTTTCTTT,CASSISESTEWTVWPVNTEAFF
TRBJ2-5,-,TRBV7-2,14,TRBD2,TGTGCCAGCAGCGTAGGACTAGCGGAAGAGACCCAGTACTTC,CASSVGLAEETQYF
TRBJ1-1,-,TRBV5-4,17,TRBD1,TGTGCCAGCAGCTCGGGACAGGGGGCGGGGGTGAGCACTGAAGCTTTCTTT,CASSSGQGAGVSTEAFF
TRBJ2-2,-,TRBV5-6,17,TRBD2,TGTGCCAGCAGCGCGGCCGGGACTAGTACAAACACCGGGGAGCTGTTTTTT,CASSAAGTSTNTGELFF
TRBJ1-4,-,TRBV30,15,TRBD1,TGTGCCTGGAGTGCTAAACAGGGGTTAAGAGAAAAACTGTTTTTT,CAWSAKQGLREKLFF
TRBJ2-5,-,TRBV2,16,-,TGTGCCAGCAAGTCCCTAGCTGCAATACACCAAGAGACCCAGTACTTC,CASKSLAAIHQETQYF
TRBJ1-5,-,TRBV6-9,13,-,TGTGCCAGCAGTTATTCTGAGGGCCAGCCCCAGCATTTT,CASSYSEGQPQHF
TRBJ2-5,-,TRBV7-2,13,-,TGTGCCAGCAACATTGGCGGCTTAGAGACCCAGTACTTC,CASNIGGLETQYF
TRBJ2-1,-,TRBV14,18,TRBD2,TGTGCCAGCAGCCGCCTCCTGGGGAGCGGGGGACTGGGCAATGAGCAGTTCTTC,CASSRLLGSGGLGNEQFF
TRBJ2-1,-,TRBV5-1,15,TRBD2,TGCGCCAGCAGCTTGGGACTAGCGGACCTCGATGAGCAGTTCTTC,CASSLGLADLDEQFF
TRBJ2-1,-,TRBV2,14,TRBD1,TGTGCCAGCAACGGACAGGGGGGTTACAATGAGCAGTTCTTC,CASNGQGGYNEQFF
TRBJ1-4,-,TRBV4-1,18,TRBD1,TGCGCCAGCAGCCGACCGAAACAGGGGGCAGCGACTAATGAAAAACTGTTTTTT,CASSRPKQGAATNEKLFF
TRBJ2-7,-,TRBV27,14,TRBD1,TGTGCCAGCAGTTTAGTTAGGGGGCTTTACGAGCAGTACTTC,CASSLVRGLYEQYF
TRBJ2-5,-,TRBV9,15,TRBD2,TGTGCCAGCAGCGTAGTCGCGGGGGTCCAAGAGACCCAGTACTTC,CASSVVAGVQETQYF
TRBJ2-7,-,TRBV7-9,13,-,TGTGCCAGCAGCTCGCCACCCGGCTACGAGCAGTACTTC,CASSSPPGYEQYF
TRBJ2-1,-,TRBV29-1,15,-,TGCAGCGTTGTCGGGGGAGACGCTTCCTACAATGAGCAGTTCTTC,CSVVGGDASYNEQFF
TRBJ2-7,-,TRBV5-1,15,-,TGCGCCAGCAGCTTGGGGCAGGGCTTCGGCAGCGAGCAGTACTTC,CASSLGQGFGSEQYF
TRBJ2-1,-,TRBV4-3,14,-,TGCGCCAGCAGCCAAGATCGTCGAGGGAATGAGCAGTTCTTC,CASSQDRRGNEQFF
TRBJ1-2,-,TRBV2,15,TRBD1,TGTGCCAGCAGTGAAATAAGAGGGACAGGGGATGGCTACACCTTC,CASSEIRGTGDGYTF
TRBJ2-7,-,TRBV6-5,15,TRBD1,TGTGCCAGCAGTTTTGACAGGGGGCGCCCCTACGAGCAGTACTTC,CASSFDRGRPYEQYF
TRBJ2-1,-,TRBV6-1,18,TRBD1,TGTGCCAGCAGTGAAGACCTGTGGACAGGGAGCTCCTACAATGAGCAGTTCTTC,CASSEDLWTGSSYNEQFF
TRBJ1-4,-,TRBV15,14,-,TGTGCCACCAGCAGAGTGGGGGGGGTCGAAAAACTGTTTTTT,CATSRVGGVEKLFF
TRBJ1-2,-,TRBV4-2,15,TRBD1,TGTGCCAGCAGCCAAAACAGGGGGGAGAACTATGGCTACACCTTC,CASSQNRGENYGYTF
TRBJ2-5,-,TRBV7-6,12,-,TGTGCCAGCAGCTTTTCCAGTACGACCCAGTACTTC,CASSFSSTTQYF
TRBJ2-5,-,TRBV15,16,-,TGTGCCACCAGCAGTGAGGACGGTGGGAGGCGTAAGACCCAGTACTTC,CATSSEDGGRRKTQYF
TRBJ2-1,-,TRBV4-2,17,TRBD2,TGTGCCAGCAGCCCCGGACTAGCGGGTGGGTGGAACAATGAGCAGTTCTTC,CASSPGLAGGWNNEQFF
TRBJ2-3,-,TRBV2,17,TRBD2,TGTGCCAGCAGTTTGCACGCAGGACTAGCGGGGGGTGGTACGCAGTATTTT,CASSLHAGLAGGGTQYF
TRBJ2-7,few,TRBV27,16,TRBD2,TGTGCCAGCAGTCCTCTCCCTGGGGAGCGGGAGTACGAGCAGTACTTC,CASSPLPGEREYEQYF
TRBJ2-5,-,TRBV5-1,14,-,TGCGCCAGCAGCTCCGCAGGCGGGCACGAGACCCAGTACTTC,CASSSAGGHETQYF
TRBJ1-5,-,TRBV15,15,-,TGTGCCACCAGCAGAGACAGGGGTTACAATCAGCCCCAGCATTTT,CATSRDRGYNQPQHF
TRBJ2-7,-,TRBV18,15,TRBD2,TGTGCCAGCTCACCCAGTAGCGGGAGTACCAACGAGCAGTACTTC,CASSPSSGSTNEQYF
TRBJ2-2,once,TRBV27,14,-,TGTGCCAGCAGTTTAAAGCCTAGCCCCGGGGAGCTGTTTTTT,CASSLKPSPGELFF
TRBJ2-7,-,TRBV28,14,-,TGTGCCAGCAGTCCTAGCGCGGGTTCCTACGAGCAGTACTTC,CASSPSAGSYEQYF
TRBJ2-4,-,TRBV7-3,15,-,TGTGCCAGCAGCTTAGGGTCCGGTTCGGGACTGCGACAGTACTTC,CASSLGSGSGLRQYF
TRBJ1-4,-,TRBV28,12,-,TGTGCCAGCAGTTTCCTCCGGGGAAAACTGTTTTTT,CASSFLRGKLFF
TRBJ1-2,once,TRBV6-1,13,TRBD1,TGTGCCAGCAGTGCCGGACAGGGTGGCGGGTACACCTTC,CASSAGQGGGYTF
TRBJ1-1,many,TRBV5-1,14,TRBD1,TGCGCCAGCAGCCGGGACAGCATGAACACTGAAGCTTTCTTT,CASSRDSMNTEAFF
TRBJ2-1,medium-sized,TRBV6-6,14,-,TGTGCCAGCAGTTACTCGAGGGTTTACAATGAGCAGTTCTTC,CASSYSRVYNEQFF
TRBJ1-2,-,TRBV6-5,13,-,TGTGCCAGCAAAAGACAGGAAGACTATGGCTACACCTTC,CASKRQEDYGYTF
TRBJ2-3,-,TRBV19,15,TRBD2,TGTGCCAGTAGTTCCTGGACTAGCGGCTCAGATACGCAGTATTTT,CASSSWTSGSDTQYF
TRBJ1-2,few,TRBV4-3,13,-,TGCGCCAGCAGCCACGAGGCCCAGAATGGCTACACCTTC,CASSHEAQNGYTF
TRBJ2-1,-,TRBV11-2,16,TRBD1,TGTGCCAGCAGCCCTCAAACCGGGACAGTATACAATGAGCAGTTCTTC,CASSPQTGTVYNEQFF
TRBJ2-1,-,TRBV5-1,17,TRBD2,TGCGCCAGCAGCTCCTTTGTGCGGGAGGGCCCCTACAATGAGCAGTTCTTC,CASSSFVREGPYNEQFF
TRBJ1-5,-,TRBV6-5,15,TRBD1,TGTGCCAGCACAAAATCCGGGACAGGGGATCCACCCAGGCATTTT,CASTKSGTGDPPRHF
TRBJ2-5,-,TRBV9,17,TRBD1,TGTGCCAGCAGCGTATCCGGGACAGGGGGCCTCCGGGAGACCCAGTACTTC,CASSVSGTGGLRETQYF
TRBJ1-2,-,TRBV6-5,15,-,TGTGCCAGCAGTTACTCCCGGGGATCCCTTTCTGGCTACACCTTC,CASSYSRGSLSGYTF
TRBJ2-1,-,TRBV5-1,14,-,TGCGCCAGCAGCTTGGGCGGGGCATTCAATGAGCAGTTCTTC,CASSLGGAFNEQFF
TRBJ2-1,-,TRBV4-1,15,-,TGCGCCAGCAGCGGTAGCGGGTCAGGGGACGGTGAGCAGTTCTTC,CASSGSGSGDGEQFF
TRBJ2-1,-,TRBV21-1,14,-,TGTGCCAACTGGTGCGGGGGGGTAATACATGAGCAGTTCTTC,CANWCGGVIHEQFF
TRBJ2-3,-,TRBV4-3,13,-,TGCGCCAGCAGCCAAGCCCTCGGGGATACGCAGTATTTT,CASSQALGDTQYF
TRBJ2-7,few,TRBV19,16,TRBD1,TGTGCCAGTAGTGTGTTACAGGGGGCGAGATCCTACGAGCAGTACTTC,CASSVLQGARSYEQYF
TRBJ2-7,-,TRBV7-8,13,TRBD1,TGTGCCAGCAGCTTAGATAGACAGGGCGAGCAGTACTTC,CASSLDRQGEQYF